The next 11 T cell receptor beta chains were all read from a single sample in a study of beta chain features in type 1 diabetes (dated by TCRdb to the late 2010s). Broader findings and caveats from the paper: In all four CD4+ subsets, TCRB CDR3 length was moderately but significantly shorter in type 1 diabetes patients.

Library creation used the immunoSEQ multiplex PCR assay. The entire isolated RNA was reverse transcribed using the High Capacity cDNA Reverse Transcription Kit, and thus expressed TCRB transcripts were sequenced. This is the immuneACCESS table as TCRdb keeps it, with only in-frame sequences that have V and J called. A part of the clones is gone; compared with another copy, unresolved V genes explain less than half, and the rest is unexplained. For this sample the table gives about 160,000 clones, of which approximately 9.1% were detected only once. Jointly, the top ten make up roughly 0.7% of the sample. These receptors have no known antigen. The sequencing sample was made of central memory CD4+ T cells from blood. These receptors originate from a woman in her 30s with type 1 diabetes.

This chain links TRBV5-4 with TRBJ2-5, with TRBD1 matching over 9 bases. Looked up from germline, CDR1 is SGHNT and CDR2 is YYREEE (reference sequence). The CDR3 sequence is 16 residues long. V lost 0 bases, J lost 2 bases, and 5 bases stayed unmatched. CDR3 DNA sequence: TGTGCCAGCAGCTTGGCCATCGGGACAGGGCAAGAGACCCAGTACTTC. Its translation: CASSLAIGTGQETQYF.

Only a few counts were recorded for this clone. The J gene is TRBJ1-5, the V gene TRBV2, with a weak D call TRBD1 (6 bases). V lost 5 bases, J lost 0 bases, and 8 bases lay in between. Germline assignment: CDR1 SNHLY and CDR2 FYNNEI. The CDR3 spans 14 residues. CDR3 nucleotides: TGTGCCAGCAGTCCCAGGGGTAGCAATCAGCCCCAGCATTTT. Protein sequence: CASSPRGSNQPQHF.

This clone was counted a few times. The rearrangement links TRBV11-2 to TRBJ2-1; 7 bases are shared with TRBD2. V trimming: 0 bases; J trimming: 8 bases; junction bases outside the gene matches: 10. This CDR3 spans 16 amino acids. Per germline, CDR1 SGHAT and CDR2 FQNNGV. The CDR3 DNA follows: TGTGCCAGCAGCTTAGAGGGGGGACTATCGGTAGATGAGCAGTTCTTC. Its protein is CASSLEGGLSVDEQFF.

V usage is TRBV5-4 and J usage is TRBJ1-2; D is ambiguous. Germline values: CDR1 SGHNT, CDR2 YYREEE (reference sequence). V shed 3 bases and J shed 4 bases, with 19 bases lying between them. The CDR3 is 16 residues long. CDR3 nucleotides: TGTGCCAGCAGCTCACCAAATCCGGGATCCGGCTATGGCTACACCTTC. Protein: CASSSPNPGSGYGYTF.

This clone was picked up a small number of times. This chain uses TRBV6-6 with TRBJ2-3, with TRBD2 identical over 8 bases. CDR3 size: 15 residues. Germline CDR1 is MNHNY and CDR2 is SVGAGI (reference sequence). After removal of 6 bases from V and 0 bases from J, the junction contained 5 bases not matched to a gene. The DNA of the CDR3 is TGTGCCAGCAGGCCACTAGCGGACAGCACAGATACGCAGTATTTT. Its protein product is CASRPLADSTDTQYF.

There are many counts of this clone. The genes are TRBV7-9 and TRBJ2-1; TRBD2 is a possible D gene (5 bases). Germline V gene lookup returns CDR1 SEHNR and CDR2 FQNEAQ (reference sequence). Trimming took off 2 bases at V and 6 bases at J, with 17 bases between the two ends. The CDR3 totals 16 residues. The CDR3 loop reads CASSLSGAVRLNEQFF. The CDR3, as DNA: TGTGCCAGCAGCTTAAGCGGAGCGGTTAGGCTCAATGAGCAGTTCTTC.

In its sample, this clone was seen a few times. The chain employs TRBV7-9 and TRBJ2-5; D not resolved. Per germline, CDR1 SEHNR and CDR2 FQNEAQ (reference sequence). There are 14 residues in the CDR3. V gave up 5 bases and J gave up 5 bases, with 15 bases separating them. The CDR3 region is CASSQQLAGETQYF. Written as DNA, the CDR3 is TGTGCCAGCAGCCAGCAGTTGGCAGGCGAGACCCAGTACTTC. Full variable domain (outside the CDR3, taken from reference TRBV7-9 and TRBJ2-5): DTGVSQNPRHKITKRGQNVTFRCDPISEHNRLYWYRQTLGQGPEFLTYFQNEAQLEKSRLLSDRFSAERPKGSFSTLEIQRTEQGDSAMYLCASSQQLAGETQYFGPGTRLLVL.

This clone was seen once. This chain joins TRBV5-1 and TRBJ1-4; 8 bases line up with TRBD1. This CDR3 comprises 14 residues. J lost 1 base, V lost 6 bases, and 2 bases had no gene match. Germline V gene lookup returns CDR1 SGHRS and CDR2 YFSETQ. The CDR3 here is CASKTGGTNEKLFF. CDR3 coding DNA: TGCGCCAGCAAAACAGGGGGAACTAATGAAAAACTGTTTTTT. The full variable domain, completed using reference TRBV5-1 and TRBJ1-4, is KAGVTQTPRYLIKTRGQQVTLSCSPISGHRSVSWYQQTPGQGLQFLFEYFSETQRNKGNFPGRFSGRQFSNSRSEMNVSTLELGDSALYLCASKTGGTNEKLFFGSGTQLSVL.

This clone was found a few times. The CDR3, as DNA: TGCGCCAGCAGCCTAGCCGGGCCCCCGACGAACTATGGCTACACCTTC. It yields the protein CASSLAGPPTNYGYTF. The chain carries TRBV5-1 and TRBJ1-2; D ambiguous. Germline V CDR1 and CDR2: SGHRS, YFSETQ. The CDR3 is made up of 16 amino acids. The V gene lost 4 bases and the J gene lost 2 bases, with 18 bases spanning the gap.

This clone was observed a handful of times. The V and J genes are TRBV19 and TRBJ1-2; D is unclear. Germline CDR1 reads LNHDA; CDR2 reads SQIVND (reference sequence). The CDR3 consists of 13 residues. V was trimmed by 3 bases and J by 4 bases, leaving 9 bases between them. CDR3 bases: TGTGCCAGTAGTATGAGGGAATCCTATGGCTACACCTTC. Protein sequence: CASSMRESYGYTF.

This clone was seen more than once but under ten times. This sequence joins TRBV5-6 and TRBJ1-5; D possibly corresponds to TRBD1 (5 bases). The length of the CDR3 is 15 residues. Deletions cut 4 bases from V and 3 bases from J, with 14 bases between. Germline V gene sequence: CDR1 SGHDT, CDR2 YYEEEE. The CDR3 spells CASSLTATSNQPQHF. For the CDR3, the DNA is TGTGCCAGCAGCCTGACAGCGACCTCCAATCAGCCCCAGCATTTT.